The 7 T cell receptor beta chains reported below all come from one sample, sequenced in a study of neurological immune-mediated disorders. TCRdb processed the 5' RACE reads anew with MiXCR; each CDR3 protein has one entry. The table records about 27,000 distinct CDR3 sequences, almost 2.5% of them present only once. The specimen was PBMCs. The receptors were gathered from a woman aged 50 to 60 with multiple sclerosis.

Sample share makes this clonotype medium-sized. This chain connects TRBV28 to TRBJ1-3; the D is unclear. This CDR3 has 13 residues. Germline assignment: CDR1 MDHEN and CDR2 SYDVKM. V was pared by 7 bases and J by 4 bases, with 11 bases between. The CDR3 region is CASTRAQGNTIYF. The CDR3 bases are TGTGCCAGCACCCGAGCACAGGGAAACACCATATATTTT.

At least ten counts were recorded for this clonotype. V gene TRBV20-1 combines with J gene TRBJ1-1, with 10 bases that match TRBD1. Germline V gene sequence: CDR1 DFQATT, CDR2 SNEGSKA (reference sequence). This CDR3 is 17 amino acids long. V shed 5 bases, J shed 5 bases, and the junction held 17 bases outside the gene matches. CDR3 bases: TGCAGTGCTTACGACACGGGCGGACAGGGGGGAAGAACTGAAGCTTTCTTT. Translated, it gives CSAYDTGGQGGRTEAFF.

This clonotype was counted at least ten times. V is TRBV28 and J is TRBJ2-1; the match to TRBD2 covers 10 bases. The ends lost 10 bases at V and 4 bases at J; junction bases unmatched: 4. This CDR3 has 13 residues. Looked up from germline, CDR1 is MDHEN and CDR2 is SYDVKM. CDR3 bases: TGTGCCATCTCACTAGCGGGGTACAATGAGCAGTTCTTC. Protein sequence: CAISLAGYNEQFF. The variable domain in full, completed from reference TRBV28 and TRBJ2-1, reads DVKVTQSSRYLVKRTGEKVFLECVQDMDHENMFWYRQDPGLGLRLIYFSYDVKMKEKGDIPEGYSVSREKKERFSLILESASTNQTSMYLCAISLAGYNEQFFGPGTRLTVL.

About this clonotype: The conserved phenylalanine or tryptophan is not found at the CDR3 terminus, so this likely reflects a read error. The CDR3 sequence is CASSSAGSEKLFI. The CDR3 region has the DNA TGCGCCAGCAGCTCCGCAGGGAGTGAAAAACTGTTTATT. This chain uses TRBV5-1 with TRBJ1-4; D might be TRBD1 (5 bases). Germline assignment: CDR1 SGHRS and CDR2 YFSETQ. V was trimmed by 3 bases and J by 7 bases, leaving 10 bases between them. The CDR3 spans 13 residues.

This clonotype was seen ten or more times. The chain combines TRBV5-1 with TRBJ1-5, with a possible D match to TRBD1 (5 bases). The V end was cut by 5 bases, the J end by 4 bases, with 10 bases between. From germline, CDR1 is SGHRS and CDR2 YFSETQ. The CDR3 loop spans 13 amino acids. The CDR3 sequence is CASREGWNQPQHF. The DNA for the CDR3 is TGCGCCAGCAGAGAGGGGTGGAATCAGCCCCAGCATTTT.

This clonotype was found many times. The V gene is TRBV11-2, the J gene TRBJ2-2, with 9 bases lining up with TRBD1. Germline values: CDR1 SGHAT, CDR2 FQNNGV. This CDR3 contains 15 residues. Trimming at V came to 5 bases and at J to 6 bases, leaving 7 bases not matched to a gene. DNA of the CDR3: TGTGCCAGCAGCCTTAAACGGACAGGGGCCGGGGAGCTGTTTTTT. As protein: CASSLKRTGAGELFF.

This clonotype was seen repeatedly, ten times or more. The rearrangement joins TRBV5-1 to TRBJ2-1, with 12 nucleotides matching TRBD1. The CDR3 contains 16 residues. Germline lookup yields CDR1 SGHRS and CDR2 YFSETQ. J lost 5 bases, V lost 1 base, and 4 bases had no gene match. DNA for the CDR3: TGCGCCAGCAGCTTGAGGGGACAGGGGGCCCACAATGAGCAGTTCTTC. Residues: CASSLRGQGAHNEQFF.